The rows below give T cell receptor beta chains drawn from one sample of a study of blood T cell repertoires in COVID-19. Clones were read by immunoSEQ multiplex PCR, and TCRdb kept only the in-frame ones, dropping some. The sample contains roughly 230,000 clones, over 80% of which appear only once. The sample comprised peripheral blood. Source of these receptors: a woman aged 60 to 75 with active or convalescent COVID-19. Both conserved end residues are part of each CDR3. The D gene is left open where the match is weak. Only some rows state a clone size, as once, few, many or a class for expanded clones.

v_call	clone_size	d_call	j_call	cdr3_aa	cdr3_nt
TRBV3-1/TRBV3-2	-	-	TRBJ1-2	CASSQDTGRGYGYTF	TGTGCCAGCAGCCAAGATACAGGGCGAGGCTATGGCTACACCTTC
TRBV18	-	-	TRBJ1-2	CASSPRSLTGSNYGYTF	TGTGCCAGCTCACCGCGGTCTCTAACAGGGTCTAACTATGGCTACACCTTC
TRBV6-5	-	TRBD2	TRBJ2-5	CASSFLSGGAGETQYF	TGTGCCAGCAGTTTCCTTAGCGGGGGGGCCGGAGAGACCCAGTACTTC
TRBV2	-	-	TRBJ1-4	CASSESSPFLATNEKLFF	TGTGCCAGCAGTGAAAGCTCCCCGTTTTTAGCAACTAATGAAAAACTGTTTTTT
TRBV19	-	TRBD1	TRBJ1-4	CASRQGATNEKLFF	TGTGCCAGTAGGCAGGGGGCGACTAATGAAAAACTGTTTTTT
TRBV28	few	-	TRBJ1-2	CASSPGGLYGYTF	TGTGCCAGCAGTCCCGGGGGGCTGTATGGCTACACCTTC
TRBV12-5	-	TRBD2	TRBJ2-2	CASGSARRGLAGATGELFF	TGTGCTAGTGGTTCCGCCAGAAGGGGACTAGCGGGAGCCACCGGGGAGCTGTTTTTT
TRBV29-1	-	-	TRBJ1-1	CSVEVGGNTEAFF	TGCAGCGTTGAAGTTGGAGGGAACACTGAAGCTTTCTTT
TRBV27	-	TRBD1	TRBJ2-1	CASSPWTGSSYNEQFF	TGTGCCAGCAGTCCTTGGACAGGGAGCTCCTACAATGAGCAGTTCTTC
TRBV18	-	-	TRBJ1-1	CASSPGLQNTEAFF	TGTGCCAGCTCACCAGGACTACAGAACACTGAAGCTTTCTTT
TRBV7-3	-	-	TRBJ1-1	CASSPPGYAFF	TGTGCCAGCAGCCCACCGGGATACGCTTTCTTT
TRBV19	few	TRBD2	TRBJ2-3	CASTGTSGDTQYF	TGTGCCAGTACCGGGACTAGTGGAGATACGCAGTATTTT
TRBV5-1	-	-	TRBJ2-3	CASSLEAGEPDTQYF	TGCGCCAGCAGCTTGGAGGCGGGTGAGCCAGATACGCAGTATTTT
TRBV6-4	-	-	TRBJ1-1	CASSDEGERTEAFF	TGTGCCAGCAGTGACGAGGGGGAGAGGACTGAAGCTTTCTTT
TRBV11-3	-	-	TRBJ2-5	CASSPRSGLGAETQYF	TGTGCCAGCAGCCCCAGATCCGGACTGGGGGCAGAGACCCAGTACTTC
TRBV18	-	TRBD2	TRBJ2-3	CASSPPGGRTDTQYF	TGTGCCAGCTCACCACCGGGCGGGAGGACAGATACGCAGTATTTT
TRBV12-3/TRBV12-4	-	TRBD1	TRBJ1-2	CASSEVTGAGYTF	TGTGCCAGCAGTGAAGTCACAGGGGCTGGCTACACCTTC
TRBV10-1	-	TRBD2	TRBJ2-2	CASSRSGRGNTGELFF	TGCGCCAGCAGTCGTAGCGGGAGAGGGAACACCGGGGAGCTGTTTTTT
TRBV27	-	-	TRBJ1-2	CASSLVGRVGGYTF	TGTGCCAGCAGTTTAGTCGGCAGGGTCGGTGGCTACACCTTC
TRBV7-9	few	TRBD1	TRBJ1-5	CASSLMGQGFNQPQHF	TGTGCCAGCAGCTTAATGGGACAGGGCTTCAATCAGCCCCAGCATTTT
TRBV19	once	-	TRBJ1-1	CASRMAPTVAGTEAFF	TGTGCCAGCCGGATGGCCCCGACGGTGGCGGGCACTGAAGCTTTCTTT
TRBV19	-	TRBD1	TRBJ1-1	CASSMVQGATEAFF	TGTGCCAGTAGTATGGTACAGGGGGCAACTGAAGCTTTCTTT
TRBV6-2/TRBV6-3	-	-	TRBJ2-1	CASSYPTPGLFF	TGTGCCAGCAGTTATCCGACGCCCGGGTTGTTCTTC
TRBV7-9	-	TRBD1	TRBJ1-2	CASSFGQGGFYDYTF	TGTGCCAGCAGCTTTGGACAGGGGGGATTTTATGACTACACCTTC
TRBV18	-	-	TRBJ2-2	CASSPQGRTGELFF	TGTGCCAGCTCACCACAAGGGAGAACCGGGGAGCTGTTTTTT
TRBV3-1/TRBV3-2	-	-	TRBJ1-4	CASSPRTDANEKLFF	TGTGCCAGCAGCCCTAGGACAGACGCCAATGAAAAACTGTTTTTT
TRBV2	-	TRBD2	TRBJ2-7	CASRDLMYSGRNEQYF	TGTGCCAGCAGGGACCTGATGTATAGCGGGAGAAACGAGCAGTACTTC
TRBV11-2	-	TRBD1	TRBJ2-3	CASSKTGGMDTQYF	TGTGCCAGCAGTAAGACAGGGGGCATGGATACGCAGTATTTT
TRBV6-5	-	-	TRBJ1-1	CASRDSQRGAFF	TGTGCCAGCAGGGACAGCCAAAGAGGAGCTTTCTTT
TRBV18	-	-	TRBJ1-2	CASSPRDRNAYGYTF	TGTGCCAGCTCACCACGAGACAGGAACGCCTATGGCTACACCTTC
TRBV19	-	TRBD2	TRBJ2-3	CASSTLAGGNPGDTQYF	TGTGCCAGTAGTACCTTAGCGGGAGGGAATCCGGGAGATACGCAGTATTTT
TRBV28	-	TRBD1	TRBJ2-5	CATTTGAPETQYF	TGTGCCACCACTACAGGGGCGCCAGAGACCCAGTACTTC
TRBV5-4	-	-	TRBJ1-3	CASSWESGGSSGNTIYF	TGTGCCAGCAGCTGGGAGAGCGGGGGCAGCTCTGGAAACACCATATATTTT
TRBV29-1	-	TRBD1	TRBJ2-1	CSVETGTGGDEQFF	TGCAGCGTTGAGACCGGGACAGGGGGGGATGAGCAGTTCTTC
TRBV27	-	-	TRBJ1-2	CASSTQGDWGYTF	TGTGCCAGCAGTACCCAAGGGGACTGGGGCTACACCTTC
TRBV3-1/TRBV3-2	-	-	TRBJ2-1	CASSQHPGEGEQFF	TGTGCCAGCAGCCAGCACCCGGGGGAAGGGGAGCAGTTCTTC
TRBV6-5	-	TRBD1	TRBJ1-6	CASSSLQGVHPLHF	TGTGCCAGCAGTTCATTACAGGGGGTTCACCCCCTCCACTTT
TRBV19	-	-	TRBJ2-4	CASSMVRGAKNIQYF	TGTGCCAGTAGTATGGTTCGAGGGGCCAAAAACATTCAGTACTTC
TRBV7-8	-	-	TRBJ1-2	CASSLEEYSYGYTF	TGTGCCAGCAGCTTAGAGGAGTATAGCTATGGCTACACCTTC
TRBV7-9	-	TRBD2	TRBJ2-5	CASSTSGRETQYF	TGTGCCAGCAGCACTAGCGGGAGAGAGACCCAGTACTTC
TRBV6-1	-	TRBD2	TRBJ2-5	CASSEGWRGQETQYF	TGTGCCAGCAGTGAGGGTTGGCGGGGGCAAGAGACCCAGTACTTC
TRBV7-9	-	TRBD1	TRBJ1-2	CASSLIRDRDHGYTF	TGTGCCAGCAGCTTAATCCGGGACAGGGACCATGGCTACACCTTC
TRBV18	-	TRBD1	TRBJ1-2	CASSPGQGLDYGYTF	TGTGCCAGCTCACCGGGACAGGGTCTAGACTATGGCTACACCTTC
TRBV6-5	-	-	TRBJ1-1	CASSYDLRGAAFF	TGTGCCAGCAGTTACGATTTACGGGGGGCTGCTTTCTTT
TRBV6-4	-	-	TRBJ2-2	CASSVSNTGELFF	TGTGCCAGCAGTGTCTCGAACACCGGGGAGCTGTTTTTT
TRBV5-1	-	TRBD1	TRBJ2-3	CASSPGTDRTDTQYF	TGCGCCAGCAGCCCCGGGACAGACCGCACAGATACGCAGTATTTT
TRBV30	-	-	TRBJ1-4	CACQRGTTNEKLFF	TGTGCCTGTCAGAGAGGAACAACTAATGAAAAACTGTTTTTT
TRBV7-2	-	-	TRBJ1-5	CASSFDRDVKPQHF	TGTGCCAGCAGCTTTGACCGGGATGTTAAGCCCCAGCATTTT
TRBV19	-	TRBD1	TRBJ1-3	CASSNGGTAFSGNTIYF	TGTGCCAGTAGTAATGGGGGGACAGCCTTCTCTGGAAACACCATATATTTT
TRBV11-2	-	TRBD2	TRBJ2-7	CASSFHSTGGFYEQYF	TGTGCCAGCAGCTTCCACTCCACCGGGGGGTTCTACGAGCAGTACTTC
TRBV2	-	TRBD2	TRBJ2-3	CASKASGGVSTDTQYF	TGTGCCAGCAAGGCTAGCGGGGGTGTTAGCACAGATACGCAGTATTTT
TRBV29-1	-	-	TRBJ1-1	CSVVLLGARSEAFF	TGCAGCGTTGTTCTTCTTGGGGCCAGGTCTGAAGCTTTCTTT